These 27 T cell receptor beta chains were sequenced from one sample in a study of blood T cells in healthy people across ages. Together with a sample-barcoded 5' primer, a J-beta primer mix was included in a second PCR lasting about 6 to 11 cycles. TCRdb re-analysed the 5' RACE reads in MiXCR, keeping a single row per CDR3 protein. The sample yields about 1.7 million distinct CDR3 sequences, approximately 30% seen once. The sequencing input was blood. These receptors originate from a woman in her twenties or thirties in good health.

This clonotype appeared many times. The chain links TRBV4-1 to TRBJ2-5, with 8 bases identical to TRBD2. CDR1 and CDR2 (germline): MGHRA, YSYEKL. The CDR3 is 15 residues long. J gave up 4 bases and V 7 bases, and 11 bases lay outside the gene matches. The CDR3 is CASTDSGGASETQYF. The CDR3 DNA reads TGCGCCAGCACCGACTCCGGGGGGGCCTCAGAGACCCAGTACTTC.

In regard to this clonotype: A much larger clone differs by one base, so this may be a read error. The V call is TRBV5-1, the J call TRBJ2-5; D is possibly TRBD1 or TRBD2 (5 bases each). The CDR3 contains 15 residues. Germline CDR1 and CDR2: SGHRS and YFSETQ. V shed 2 bases and J shed 4 bases, with 15 bases lying between them. The CDR3 spells CASSFVRGNGETQYF. The CDR3 region has the DNA TGCGCCAGCAGCTTTGTGAGGGGTAATGGAGAGACCCAGTACTTC.

This clonotype has more than one count but fewer than ten. The chain joins TRBV5-1 to TRBJ2-5, with D possibly TRBD1 on 5 matching bases. The germline CDR1 and CDR2 sequences are SGHRS and YFSETQ. There are 15 residues in the CDR3. V was trimmed by 3 bases and J by 2 bases, leaving 14 bases between them. The CDR3 DNA sequence: TGCGCCAGCAGCTCAATGACAGTCAGACAAGAGACCCAGTACTTC. It yields the protein CASSSMTVRQETQYF.

The chain carries TRBV20-1 and TRBJ1-5; the D is unclear. The V end lost 0 bases, the J end lost 1 base, and 10 bases lay between the germline ends. Germline V CDR1 and CDR2: DFQATT, SNEGSKA (reference sequence). The CDR3 covers 15 residues. Here the CDR3 reads CSARDRQVSNQPQHF. The CDR3 nucleotides are TGCAGTGCTAGAGATCGGCAGGTGAGCAATCAGCCCCAGCATTTT.

In DNA form, the CDR3 reads TGCAGTGCTAGGACCCCAGCGGGGGGGATCACAGATACGCAGTATTTT. It translates to CSARTPAGGITDTQYF. The V gene is TRBV20-1, the J gene TRBJ2-3, with 10 bases aligning to TRBD2. Germline lookup yields CDR1 DFQATT and CDR2 SNEGSKA (reference sequence). The CDR3 has 16 amino acids. After removal of 3 bases from V and 2 bases from J, the junction contained 8 bases not matched to a gene.

This clonotype was picked up many times. The V call is TRBV30, the J call TRBJ2-7; 7 positions agree with TRBD2. Germline V gives CDR1 GTSNPN, CDR2 SVGIG (reference sequence). The CDR3 sequence is 12 residues long. The J segment lost 7 bases and the V segment lost 1 base, leaving 4 bases of the junction unmatched. CDR3 nucleotides: TGTGCCTGGAGTGGCGGAGCGGGGGAGCAGTACTTC. Translating gives CAWSGGAGEQYF.

The rearrangement links TRBV14 to TRBJ2-7, with 14 positions matching TRBD2. In germline, CDR1 is SGHDN, CDR2 FVKESK. V lost 6 bases, J lost 5 bases, and 6 bases stayed unmatched. The CDR3 has 15 residues. CDR3 sequence: CASRGLAGARNEQYF. For the CDR3, the DNA is TGTGCCAGCAGGGGACTAGCGGGAGCTCGAAACGAGCAGTACTTC.

The rearrangement uses TRBV20-1 and TRBJ1-5, with a possible D match to TRBD1 (6 bases). The CDR3 contains 13 residues. Trimming shortened V by 5 bases and J by 3 bases, and 11 bases separated the two germline ends. The germline CDR1 and CDR2 sequences are DFQATT and SNEGSKA (reference sequence). This CDR3 is CSAGGQNNQPQHF. For the CDR3, the DNA is TGCAGTGCTGGGGGGCAGAACAATCAGCCCCAGCATTTT.

A few counts support this clonotype. The J gene is TRBJ1-5, the V gene TRBV18; D is perhaps TRBD1 (5 bases). Trimming removed 3 bases at V and 5 bases at J, with 20 bases between. Germline CDR1 is KGHSH and CDR2 is LQKENI. This CDR3 spans 17 amino acids. In DNA form, the CDR3 reads TGTGCCAGCTCACCTACCCCAGGGAGGAGGAATGATCAGCCCCAGCATTTT. Translated, it gives CASSPTPGRRNDQPQHF. Looking up the rest from reference TRBV18 and TRBJ1-5 gives the full variable domain: NAGVMQNPRHLVRRRGQEARLRCSPMKGHSHVYWYRQLPEEGLKFMVYLQKENIIDESGMPKERFSAEFPKEGPSILRIQQVVRGDSAAYFCASSPTPGRRNDQPQHFGDGTRLSIL.

This clonotype was detected a few times. The rearrangement uses TRBV7-2 and TRBJ2-5; tentative D call: TRBD2 (6 bases). The CDR3 covers 14 residues. V was clipped by 0 bases and J by 4 bases, with 9 bases between them. The germline CDR1 and CDR2 sequences are SGHTA and FQGNSA. The CDR3 DNA sequence: TGTGCCAGCAGCTTAGCACGGGGGATAGAGACCCAGTACTTC. It translates to CASSLARGIETQYF.

This chain links TRBV7-2 with TRBJ2-1; 7 nucleotides agree with TRBD2. This CDR3 has 15 residues. The germline CDR1 and CDR2 sequences are SGHTA and FQGNSA. J gave up 15 bases and V 6 bases, and 20 bases lay outside the gene matches. The CDR3 DNA is TGTGCCAGCAGTTCCCCCGGGAGAGGGGCGGGAGAGGGGTTCTTC. This translates into CASSSPGRGAGEGFF. The variable domain in full, completed from reference TRBV7-2 and TRBJ2-1, reads GAGVSQSPSNKVTEKGKDVELRCDPISGHTALYWYRQSLGQGLEFLIYFQGNSAPDKSGLPSDRFSAERTGGSVSTLTIQRTQQEDSAVYLCASSSPGRGAGEGFFGPGTRLTVL.

Of note for this clonotype: Mismatch with germline at one junction end may stem from a read error. The rearrangement uses TRBV10-1 and TRBJ2-6; D not resolved. This CDR3 spans 14 amino acids. Germline assignment: CDR1 WNHNN and CDR2 SYGVQD (reference sequence). CDR3 sequence reads: CASSAGSGTNVLTF. The CDR3 bases are TGCGCCAGCAGTGCTGGATCTGGGACCAACGTCCTGACTTTC.

This clonotype was counted many times. A much larger clone differs by one base, so this may be a read error. This rearrangement joins TRBV7-2 to TRBJ2-6; D possibly corresponds to TRBD1 (5 bases). Germline V CDR1 and CDR2: SGHTA, FQGNSA. The CDR3 is 16 residues long. For the CDR3, the DNA is TGTGCCAGCAGCTTTGACAGCAACTCTGGGGCCAACGTCCGGACTTTC. Protein sequence: CASSFDSNSGANVRTF.

This clonotype was seen a handful of times. Given a much more abundant clone one base away, this may be a read error. The V gene is TRBV7-2, the J gene TRBJ2-5; D is perhaps TRBD1 or TRBD2 (7 bases each). Deletions cut 4 bases from V and 11 bases from J, with 26 bases between. Germline lookup yields CDR1 SGHTA and CDR2 FQGNSA. The CDR3 has 16 amino acids. CDR3 sequence: CASSSQGGGLRNEQYF. In DNA form, the CDR3 reads TGTGCCAGCAGCTCCCAGGGGGGGGGATTGAGGAATGAGCAGTACTTC. Using reference TRBV7-2 and TRBJ2-5 for the parts outside the CDR3, the full variable domain is GAGVSQSPSNKVTEKGKDVELRCDPISGHTALYWYRQSLGQGLEFLIYFQGNSAPDKSGLPSDRFSAERTGGSVSTLTIQRTQQEDSAVYLCASSSQGGGLRNEQYFGPGTRLLVL.

Remarks on this clonotype: Relative to the germline gene, one junction end is altered; a read error may explain this. The chain carries TRBV20-1 and TRBJ2-7; D is uncertain. Germline assignment: CDR1 DFQATT and CDR2 SNEGSKA (reference sequence). This CDR3 region has 12 residues. The CDR3: CRANAATYEQYF. The CDR3 nucleotides are TGCAGGGCTAATGCAGCCACTTACGAGCAGTACTTC.

The chain couples TRBV14 to TRBJ2-1; 10 bases agree with TRBD2. CDR3 length: 18 residues. Germline V CDR1 and CDR2: SGHDN, FVKESK. Losses at the gene ends were 8 bases for V and 0 bases for J; bases not matched to a gene: 13. The CDR3: CASQDLTAGGPSYNEQFF. The CDR3 DNA is TGTGCCAGCCAAGATCTGACAGCGGGGGGGCCCTCCTACAATGAGCAGTTCTTC. Together with reference TRBV14 and TRBJ2-1, the CDR3 gives the full variable domain: EAGVTQFPSHSVIEKGQTVTLRCDPISGHDNLYWYRRVMGKEIKFLLHFVKESKQDESGMPNNRFLAERTGGTYSTLKVQPAELEDSGVYFCASQDLTAGGPSYNEQFFGPGTRLTVL.

This clonotype was detected only once. V usage is TRBV12-3 or TRBV12-4 and J usage is TRBJ1-6; D remains ambiguous. The V gene lost 5 bases and the J gene lost 7 bases, with 15 bases spanning the gap. The CDR3 has 15 amino acids. The CDR3 sequence is CASSPQQSGNSPLHF. Here the CDR3 DNA reads TGTGCCAGCAGTCCCCAGCAATCGGGGAATTCACCCCTCCACTTT.

The chain carries TRBV30 and TRBJ2-1; 13 nucleotides line up with TRBD2. CDR3 length: 16 amino acids. Losses at the gene ends were 3 bases for V and 13 bases for J; bases not matched to a gene: 15. CDR1 and CDR2 from the germline V gene are GTSNPN and SVGIG (reference sequence). This chain's CDR3 is CAWSPLTSGGGETQFF. Written as DNA, the CDR3 is TGTGCCTGGAGCCCCCTAACTAGCGGGGGGGGTGAGACCCAGTTCTTC.

V is TRBV5-1 and J is TRBJ2-3; 8 bases agree with TRBD2. V was pared by 0 bases and J by 0 bases, with 3 bases of the junction left unmatched. Germline V gives CDR1 SGHRS, CDR2 YFSETQ. CDR3 length: 16 residues. Here the CDR3 DNA reads TGCGCCAGCAGCTTGGATAGCGGGGCTAGCACAGATACGCAGTATTTT. Protein product: CASSLDSGASTDTQYF.

The table lists this clonotype with many counts. The chain has TRBV5-5 and TRBJ2-1; D uncertain. The V and J ends lost 0 bases and 9 bases respectively, with 10 bases between them. Germline V lookup: CDR1 SGHKS, CDR2 YYEKEE (reference sequence). The CDR3 consists of 13 residues. The CDR3 sequence is CASSLDATFEQFF. The CDR3 DNA is TGTGCCAGCAGCTTGGATGCCACTTTTGAGCAGTTCTTC.

The chain is built from TRBV24-1 and TRBJ2-4, with TRBD2 matching 10 bases. Unmatched junction bases numbered 13, after V lost 5 bases and J lost 13 bases. Germline values: CDR1 KGHDR, CDR2 SFDVKD. The CDR3 consists of 15 residues. DNA of the CDR3: TGTGCCACCAGTGTGGGACTAGCGTGCTACAATGAGCAGTACTTC. Protein: CATSVGLACYNEQYF.

This clonotype was seen a single time. V gene TRBV5-1 combines with J gene TRBJ2-4; TRBD1 agrees at 7 bases. This CDR3 contains 14 residues. Per germline, CDR1 SGHRS and CDR2 YFSETQ. V lost 2 bases, J lost 13 bases, and 12 bases stayed unmatched. The CDR3 DNA follows: TGCGCCAGCAGCTTTGGACAGGAGTACAATGAGCAGTACTTC. Translating it yields CASSFGQEYNEQYF. Supplemented by reference TRBV5-1 and TRBJ2-4, the full variable domain reads KAGVTQTPRYLIKTRGQQVTLSCSPISGHRSVSWYQQTPGQGLQFLFEYFSETQRNKGNFPGRFSGRQFSNSRSEMNVSTLELGDSALYLCASSFGQEYNEQYFGAGTRLSVL.

This clonotype was observed a few times. The chain employs TRBV7-2 and TRBJ2-7; D is unresolved. The V gene's germline CDR1 is SGHTA and CDR2 FQGNSA. This CDR3 region has 11 residues. The ends were cut back, 6 bases at V and 5 bases at J, with 8 bases in the middle. CDR3 nucleotide sequence: TGTGCCAGCAGGCTGGGGAACGAGCAGTACTTC. It encodes CASRLGNEQYF.

The table lists this clonotype with a few counts. The V call is TRBV3-1, the J call TRBJ2-7, with 7 bases aligning to TRBD2. The CDR3 runs to 15 residues. Germline CDR1 reads LGHDT; CDR2 reads YNNKEL (reference sequence). The V segment lost 1 base and the J segment 2 bases; nucleotides outside the gene matches: 5. The CDR3 DNA follows: TGTGCCAGCAGCCAAGGGGCGCGGGGGACCTACGAGCAGTACTTC. This codes for CASSQGARGTYEQYF.

V is TRBV18 and J is TRBJ1-4; D is uncertain. The CDR3 is 14 residues long. With 1 base removed from V and 4 bases from J, the gap between germline ends came to 7 bases. The germline V gene has CDR1 KGHSH and CDR2 LQKENI. The CDR3 bases are TGTGCCAGCTCACCACGATTTAATAATGAAAAACTGTTTTTT. Translating it yields CASSPRFNNEKLFF.

This clonotype was seen only a few times. The chain recombines TRBV20-1 with TRBJ1-5, with unresolved D. The germline V gene has CDR1 DFQATT and CDR2 SNEGSKA (reference sequence). The CDR3 runs to 12 residues. CDR3 in DNA: TGCAGCGCCCACCGGGAGGGTCAGCCCCAGCATTTT. This codes for CSAHREGQPQHF.

This chain links TRBV9 with TRBJ2-2; weak D call: TRBD1 (6 bases). CDR1 is SGDLS, CDR2 YYNGEE, per germline. This CDR3 contains 13 residues. Trimming stripped 3 bases from V and 6 bases from J, with 9 bases between. Here the CDR3 DNA reads TGTGCCAGCAGCGCCTGGACAGCCGGGGAGCTGTTTTTT. Translating gives CASSAWTAGELFF.